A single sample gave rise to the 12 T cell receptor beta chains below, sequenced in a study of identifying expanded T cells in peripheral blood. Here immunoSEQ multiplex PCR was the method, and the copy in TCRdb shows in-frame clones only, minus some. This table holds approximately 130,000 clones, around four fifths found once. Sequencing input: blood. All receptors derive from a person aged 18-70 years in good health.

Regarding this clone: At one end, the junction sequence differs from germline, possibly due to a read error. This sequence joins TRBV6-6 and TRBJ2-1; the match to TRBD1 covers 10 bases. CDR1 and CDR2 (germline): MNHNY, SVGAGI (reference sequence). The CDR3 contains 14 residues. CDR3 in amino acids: CASSYGTGAGKQLF. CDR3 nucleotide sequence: TGTGCCAGCAGTTACGGGACAGGGGCTGGTAAGCAGCTCTTC.

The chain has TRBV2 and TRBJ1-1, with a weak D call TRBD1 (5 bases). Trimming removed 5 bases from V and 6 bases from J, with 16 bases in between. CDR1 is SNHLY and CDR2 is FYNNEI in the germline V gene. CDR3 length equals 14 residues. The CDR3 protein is CASSNQGLASEAFF. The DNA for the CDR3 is TGTGCCAGCAGTAACCAGGGACTAGCCTCTGAAGCTTTCTTT.

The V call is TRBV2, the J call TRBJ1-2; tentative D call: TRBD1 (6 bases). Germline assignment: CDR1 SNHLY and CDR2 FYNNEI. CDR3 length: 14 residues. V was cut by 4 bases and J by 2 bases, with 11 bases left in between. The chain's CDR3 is CASSGTGRNYGYTF. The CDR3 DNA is TGTGCCAGCAGTGGAACAGGGAGAAACTATGGCTACACCTTC.

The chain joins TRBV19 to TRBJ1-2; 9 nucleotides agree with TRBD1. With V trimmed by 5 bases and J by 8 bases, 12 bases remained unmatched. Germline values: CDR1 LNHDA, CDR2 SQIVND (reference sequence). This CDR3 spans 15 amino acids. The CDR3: CASSRGWDRDYGYTF. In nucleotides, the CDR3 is TGTGCCAGTAGTCGGGGTTGGGACAGGGATTACGGCTACACCTTC.

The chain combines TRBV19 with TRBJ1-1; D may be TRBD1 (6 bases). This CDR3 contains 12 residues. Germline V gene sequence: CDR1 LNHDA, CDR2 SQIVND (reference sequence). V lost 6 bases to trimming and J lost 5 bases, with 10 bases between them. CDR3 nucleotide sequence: TGTGCCAGTAGGGGGGCTCGGACTGAAGCTTTCTTT. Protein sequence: CASRGARTEAFF.

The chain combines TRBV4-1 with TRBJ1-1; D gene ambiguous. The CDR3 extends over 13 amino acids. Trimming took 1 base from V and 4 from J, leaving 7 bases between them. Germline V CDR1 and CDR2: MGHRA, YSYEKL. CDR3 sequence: CASSQVLITEAFF. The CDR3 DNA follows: TGCGCCAGCAGCCAAGTGTTGATCACTGAAGCTTTCTTT.

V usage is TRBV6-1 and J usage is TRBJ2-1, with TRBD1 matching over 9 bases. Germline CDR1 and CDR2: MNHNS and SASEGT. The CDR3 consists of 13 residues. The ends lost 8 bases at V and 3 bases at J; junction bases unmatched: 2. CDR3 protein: CASLGQGYNEQFF. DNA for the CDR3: TGTGCCAGCCTGGGACAGGGCTACAATGAGCAGTTCTTC.

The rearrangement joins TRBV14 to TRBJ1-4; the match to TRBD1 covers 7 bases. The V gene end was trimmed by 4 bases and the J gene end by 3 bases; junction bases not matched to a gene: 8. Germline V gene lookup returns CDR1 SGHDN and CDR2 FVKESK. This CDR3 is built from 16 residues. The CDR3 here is CASSPGTASANEKLFF. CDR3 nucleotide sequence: TGTGCCAGCAGCCCCGGGACAGCCTCGGCTAATGAAAAACTGTTTTTT.

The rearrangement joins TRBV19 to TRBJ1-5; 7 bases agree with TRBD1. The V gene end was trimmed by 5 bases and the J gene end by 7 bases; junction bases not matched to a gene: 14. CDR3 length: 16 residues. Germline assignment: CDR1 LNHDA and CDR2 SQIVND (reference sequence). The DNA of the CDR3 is TGTGCCAGTAGTTATTTTGGACAGGCGGGGAACCAGCCCCAGCATTTT. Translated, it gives CASSYFGQAGNQPQHF. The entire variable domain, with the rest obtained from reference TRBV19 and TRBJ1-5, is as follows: DGGITQSPKYLFRKEGQNVTLSCEQNLNHDAMYWYRQDPGQGLRLIYYSQIVNDFQKGDIAEGYSVSREKKESFPLTVTSAQKNPTAFYLCASSYFGQAGNQPQHFGDGTRLSIL.

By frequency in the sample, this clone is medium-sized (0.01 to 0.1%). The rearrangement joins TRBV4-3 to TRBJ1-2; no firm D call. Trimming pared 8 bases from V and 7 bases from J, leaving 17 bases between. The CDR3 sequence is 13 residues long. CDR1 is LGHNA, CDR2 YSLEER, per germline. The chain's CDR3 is CASASVGLGGYTF. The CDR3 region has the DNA TGCGCCAGCGCATCCGTGGGGTTGGGTGGCTACACCTTC.

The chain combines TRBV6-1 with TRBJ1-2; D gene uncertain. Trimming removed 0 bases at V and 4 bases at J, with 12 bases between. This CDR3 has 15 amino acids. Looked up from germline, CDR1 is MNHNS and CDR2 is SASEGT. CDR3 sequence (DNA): TGTGCCAGCAGTGAAGCGCCTTCAAGCCTCTATGGCTACACCTTC. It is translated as CASSEAPSSLYGYTF.

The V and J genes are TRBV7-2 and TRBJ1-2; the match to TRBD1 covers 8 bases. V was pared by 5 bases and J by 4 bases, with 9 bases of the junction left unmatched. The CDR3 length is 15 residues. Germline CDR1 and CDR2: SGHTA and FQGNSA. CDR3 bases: TGTGCCAGCAGCCGACCCGGACAGGGAACCTATGGCTACACCTTC. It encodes CASSRPGQGTYGYTF.